This entry is about one TCR beta chain. Which antigen it targets is not known. Base-call qualities are not available, and no considerably larger clone is one nucleotide away. The data derive from a study of blood T cell repertoires in COVID-19 (dated by TCRdb to 2019 to 2021). The study in broad terms: The collaborator samples originated in the United States, Italy and Spain and spanned the acute and convalescent phases of COVID-19. The prospective study material was composed of cDNA or gDNA derived from T cells, B-cell-depleted T cells, or PBMCs. Deeply sampled blood TCRbeta repertoires from subjects exposed to, actively infected with, or recovered from COVID-19 were included in the dataset. The repertoires were released in a freely available public database meant as a resource for research on the immune response to SARS-CoV-2. The samples were drawn from two sources: the first 160 participants of the ongoing ImmuneRACE study, and 950 to 1,500 subjects contributed by 6 global collaborators. Sample metadata almost always included a de-identified subject ID, COVID-19 status, age in years and sex. Where HLA class I and class II types were available, the types were taken from metadata supplied by the sample provider, not from assay-based typing.

TCRbeta CDR3 regions were amplified from genomic DNA by means of the immunoSEQ Assay, a bias-controlled multiplex PCR. Concerning the study's data processing: Within the assay, amplification of reference gene primers was used to estimate how many nucleated cells each sample contained. To quantify the absolute abundance of each unique TCRbeta CDR3 rearrangement, sequence reads were collapsed and filtered. For each sample, productive Simpson clonality was calculated as the square root of Simpson's diversity index across productive rearrangements. Sourced from immuneACCESS, this table was stored by TCRdb with only in-frame sequences that have V and J called. A share of the clones is absent; for the studies checked, an unresolved V gene accounts for under half, and the remainder has no known explanation. V and J calls and clone size are copied from that table; D and trimming were computed from the DNA. A total of some 77,000 clones appear in this sample, about four fifths of them only once. The ten largest account for roughly 20% of the sample.

The collaborating institutions used their own protocols to collect whole blood in K2EDTA tubes. For TCRbeta analysis, collaborators shipped samples as frozen whole blood, isolated PBMCs, or DNA extracted from either of those sample types. The CDR3 starts with the cysteine, ends with the phenylalanine, and has 18 residues. The retained sequence is limited to the CDR3, 54 bases, with the frame set at the first base. CDR1 and CDR2 are drawn from the germline V gene: MDHEN, SYDVKM. The germline V and J ends show losses of 5 bases and 1 base respectively, and no gene match explains 9 bases of the junction. What the work shows at the level of the full study, not this receptor alone: How much clinical and demographic metadata was included differed by source and by participant, and the metadata was provided uncurated.

The clonotype originates from an older woman with acute or convalescent COVID-19. In this chain, TRBV28 is recombined with TRBJ2-6; the junction holds 9 bases that match TRBD1. The material sequenced was peripheral blood. The sequenced DNA is TGTGCCAGCAGTCCAACCGGGACAGGGAAATCTGGGGCCAACGTCCTGACTTTC. Its translation reads: CASSPTGTGKSGANVLTF.